This paragraph reports one TCR beta chain. The data are from a study of technical replicates of blood from a handful of donors. Profiled with immunoSEQ multiplex PCR; TCRdb holds only in-frame clones, not every one. Among tens of thousands of clones listed, around nine tenths were seen once. Sequencing was done on a sample of PBMCs. The TCR originated in a human donor in good health. Some clones in this sample may be carry-over from other donors' samples.

CDR3 DNA: TGTGCCAGCTCACCACCGGGGGGTGAGCAGTACTTC. Encoded protein: CASSPPGGEQYF. The rearrangement links TRBV18 to TRBJ2-7, with D possibly matching TRBD2 (6 bases). The CDR3 covers 12 residues. Germline V CDR1 and CDR2: KGHSH, LQKENI. Trimming shortened V by 0 bases and J by 7 bases, and 7 bases separated the two germline ends.